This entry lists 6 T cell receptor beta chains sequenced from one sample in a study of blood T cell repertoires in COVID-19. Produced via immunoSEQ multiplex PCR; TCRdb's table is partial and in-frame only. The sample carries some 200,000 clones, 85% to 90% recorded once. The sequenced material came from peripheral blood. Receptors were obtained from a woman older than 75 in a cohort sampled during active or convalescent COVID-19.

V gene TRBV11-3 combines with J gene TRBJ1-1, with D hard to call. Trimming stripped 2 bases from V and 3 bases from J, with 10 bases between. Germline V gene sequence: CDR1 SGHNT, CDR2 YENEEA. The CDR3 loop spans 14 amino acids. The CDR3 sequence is CASSLLLRDTEAFF. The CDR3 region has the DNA TGTGCCAGCAGCTTATTGTTGAGGGACACTGAAGCTTTCTTT. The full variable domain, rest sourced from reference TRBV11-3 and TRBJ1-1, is EAGVVQSPRYKIIEKKQPVAFWCNPISGHNTLYWYLQNLGQGPELLIRYENEEAVDDSQLPKDRFSAERLKGVDSTLKIQPAELGDSAVYLCASSLLLRDTEAFFGQGTRLTVV.

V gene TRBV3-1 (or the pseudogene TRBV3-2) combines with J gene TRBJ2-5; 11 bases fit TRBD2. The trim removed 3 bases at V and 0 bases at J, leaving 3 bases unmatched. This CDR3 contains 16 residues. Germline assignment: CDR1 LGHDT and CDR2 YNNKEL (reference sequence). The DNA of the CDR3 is TGTGCCAGCAGCCAGACTAGCGGGACCTACCAAGAGACCCAGTACTTC. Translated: CASSQTSGTYQETQYF.

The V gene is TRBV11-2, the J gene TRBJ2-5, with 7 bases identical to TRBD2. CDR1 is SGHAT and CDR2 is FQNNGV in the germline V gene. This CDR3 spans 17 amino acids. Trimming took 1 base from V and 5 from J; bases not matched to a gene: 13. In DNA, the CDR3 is TGTGCCAGCAGCTTAGGGCCCAGCGGGGTAGAGGGGGAGACCCAGTACTTC. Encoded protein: CASSLGPSGVEGETQYF.

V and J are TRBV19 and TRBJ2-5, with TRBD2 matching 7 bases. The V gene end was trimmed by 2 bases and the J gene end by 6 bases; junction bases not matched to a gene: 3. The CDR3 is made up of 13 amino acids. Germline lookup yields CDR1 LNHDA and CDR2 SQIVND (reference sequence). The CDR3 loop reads CASSIWREKTQYF. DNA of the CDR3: TGTGCCAGTAGTATATGGCGGGAGAAGACCCAGTACTTC.

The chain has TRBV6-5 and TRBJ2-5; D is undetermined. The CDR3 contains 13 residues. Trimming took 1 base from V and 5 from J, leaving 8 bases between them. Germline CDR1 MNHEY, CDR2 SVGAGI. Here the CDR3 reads CASSYYEAETQYF. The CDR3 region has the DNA TGTGCCAGCAGTTACTATGAGGCTGAGACCCAGTACTTC.

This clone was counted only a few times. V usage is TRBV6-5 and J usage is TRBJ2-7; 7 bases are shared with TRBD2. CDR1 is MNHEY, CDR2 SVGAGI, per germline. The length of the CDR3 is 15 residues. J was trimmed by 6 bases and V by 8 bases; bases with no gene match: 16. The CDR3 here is CASLTSEGGTREQYV. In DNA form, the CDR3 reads TGTGCCAGCCTAACCTCGGAGGGAGGGACCCGCGAGCAGTACGTC.